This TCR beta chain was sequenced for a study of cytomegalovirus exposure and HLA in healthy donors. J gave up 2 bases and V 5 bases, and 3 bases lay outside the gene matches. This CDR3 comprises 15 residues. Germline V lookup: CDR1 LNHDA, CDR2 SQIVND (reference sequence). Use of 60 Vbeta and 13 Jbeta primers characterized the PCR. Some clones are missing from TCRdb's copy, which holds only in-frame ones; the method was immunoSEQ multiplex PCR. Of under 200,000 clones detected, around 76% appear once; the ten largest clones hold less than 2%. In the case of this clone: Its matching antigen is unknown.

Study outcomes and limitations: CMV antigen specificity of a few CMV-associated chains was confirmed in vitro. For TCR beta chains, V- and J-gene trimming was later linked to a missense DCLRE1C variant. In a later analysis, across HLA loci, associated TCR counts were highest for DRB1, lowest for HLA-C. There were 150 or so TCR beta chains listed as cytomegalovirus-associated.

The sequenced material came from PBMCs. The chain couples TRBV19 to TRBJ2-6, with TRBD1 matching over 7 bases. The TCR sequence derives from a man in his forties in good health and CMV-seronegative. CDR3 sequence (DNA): TGTGCCAGTAGTTTTACAGGGGCTGGGGCCAACGTCCTGACTTTC. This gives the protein CASSFTGAGANVLTF. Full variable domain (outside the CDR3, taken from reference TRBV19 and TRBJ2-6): DGGITQSPKYLFRKEGQNVTLSCEQNLNHDAMYWYRQDPGQGLRLIYYSQIVNDFQKGDIAEGYSVSREKKESFPLTVTSAQKNPTAFYLCASSFTGAGANVLTFGAGSRLTVL.